This T cell receptor (delta chain) was observed in a study of Vδ1+ human thymocytes. To note about this clone: Its antigen remains unknown.

General observations from the study: Around 20% of thymic delta-chain sequences were Vdelta2, with few Vdelta3, unlike blood Vdelta1+ controls. Thymic TRG and TRD repertoires appeared highly polyclonal.

The V and J ends lost 2 bases and 0 bases, in that order; junction bases with no gene match: 13. This CDR3 contains 19 residues. Germline V gives CDR1 TSWWSYY, CDR2 QGS. Extracted RNA was reverse transcribed into cDNA. Multiplex PCR used pooled V-gene forward primers and a constant-region reverse primer to amplify CDR3s. TCRdb used CATT to re-call clones from the multiplex PCR reads. The sample consists of about 58,000 delta-chain clones, about 16% of them appearing once. The chain is built from TRDV1 and TRDJ1, with 9 bases lining up with TRDD3. This clonotype originated in a girl less than two years old who had congenital heart surgery. The source material was Vdelta1+ gamma-delta thymocytes from the thymus. The subset: FACS-sorted CD3+ TCRalphabeta- TCRVdelta1+ TCRVdelta2- thymocytes. CDR3 amino acids: CALGEKGGSWGMYTDKLIF. The DNA of the CDR3 is TGTGCTCTTGGGGAAAAAGGGGGTTCCTGGGGGATGTACACCGATAAACTCATCTTT.